Below, 26 T cell receptor beta chains from the same sample are listed, as sequenced in a study of blood T cell repertoires in COVID-19. Only in-frame clones appear in the TCRdb table, and some are missing; sequencing was by immunoSEQ multiplex PCR. Among about 180,000 clones listed, about 81% were seen once. Sequenced sample: peripheral blood. The receptors were gathered from a woman of 80 years or more with COVID-19, enrolled during active disease.

This chain links TRBV2 with TRBJ2-7; 12 bases are shared with TRBD1. The CDR3 has 14 amino acids. CDR1 SNHLY and CDR2 FYNNEI come from the germline V gene. Trimming took 10 bases from V and 6 from J; bases not matched to a gene: 10. Here the CDR3 reads CATDTGTGGGEQYF. CDR3 coding DNA: TGTGCCACCGACACCGGGACAGGGGGCGGCGAGCAGTACTTC.

The V gene is TRBV5-1, the J gene TRBJ2-5, with a possible D match to TRBD2 (7 bases). Germline CDR1 and CDR2: SGHRS and YFSETQ. Trimming cost V 0 bases and J 4 bases, with 13 bases left between them. The CDR3 has 15 amino acids. The DNA for the CDR3 is TGCGCCAGCAGCTTGGAGGGCGGGGGCCCAGAGACCCAGTACTTC. This translates into CASSLEGGGPETQYF.

V and J are TRBV3-1 (or the pseudogene TRBV3-2) and TRBJ1-2; D unresolved. Deletions cut 5 bases from V and 5 bases from J, with 12 bases between. From germline, CDR1 is LGHDT and CDR2 YNNKEL (reference sequence). There are 13 residues in the CDR3. CDR3 in amino acids: CASSSERTYGYTF. In nucleotides, the CDR3 is TGTGCCAGCAGCTCAGAGCGGACTTATGGCTACACCTTC.

The rearrangement uses TRBV6-2 or TRBV6-3 and TRBJ2-3, with 13 positions matching TRBD2. In germline, CDR1 is MNHEY, CDR2 SVGEGT. Trimming removed 2 bases from V and 2 bases from J; junction bases left unmatched: 4. The CDR3 has 17 amino acids. CDR3 sequence: CASSYGGLAGYTDTQYF. CDR3 nucleotide sequence: TGTGCCAGCAGTTACGGGGGACTAGCGGGATACACAGATACGCAGTATTTT.

The chain joins TRBV12-5 to TRBJ1-1, with D unclear. Trimming removed 0 bases from V and 0 bases from J, with 5 bases in between. The germline CDR1 and CDR2 sequences are LGHNT and FRNRAP. CDR3 size: 14 residues. CDR3 sequence reads: CASGLVTVNTEAFF. For the CDR3, the DNA is TGTGCTAGTGGTTTGGTAACAGTGAACACTGAAGCTTTCTTT.

This sequence joins TRBV29-1 and TRBJ1-1, with 7 positions matching TRBD1. In germline, CDR1 is SQVTM, CDR2 ANQGSEA. The CDR3 runs to 14 residues. With 6 bases clipped from V and 3 bases from J, the junction kept 10 bases outside the gene matches. CDR3 nucleotides: TGCAGCGTCACAAGAGGGGGCGCGGACACTGAAGCTTTCTTT. Translating it yields CSVTRGGADTEAFF.

The rearrangement links TRBV18 to TRBJ2-5, with TRBD1 matching 9 bases. The CDR3 spans 14 residues. Trimming at V came to 4 bases and at J to 5 bases, leaving 5 bases not matched to a gene. Germline CDR1 is KGHSH and CDR2 is LQKENI. The DNA for the CDR3 is TGTGCCAGCTCACTAGGACAGGGGACGGAGACCCAGTACTTC. Its translation: CASSLGQGTETQYF.

This clone occurred a few times. The genes are TRBV4-2 and TRBJ2-7; D unresolved. V was pared by 1 base and J by 1 base, with 5 bases between. The CDR3 totals 13 residues. Germline CDR1 and CDR2: LGHNA and YNFKEQ. The CDR3 loop reads CASSQGGSYEQYF. Written as DNA, the CDR3 is TGTGCCAGCAGCCAAGGCGGATCCTACGAGCAGTACTTC.

This clone was seen just once. The V call is TRBV29-1, the J call TRBJ2-7; 7 nucleotides agree with TRBD1. There are 16 residues in the CDR3. V lost 3 bases and J lost 2; bases outside the gene matches: 13. Germline values: CDR1 SQVTM, CDR2 ANQGSEA. In nucleotides, the CDR3 is TGCAGCGTTGATGGGGAGACAGGGAATAGCCCCTACGAGCAGTACTTC. Protein product: CSVDGETGNSPYEQYF.

The J gene is TRBJ2-3, the V gene TRBV7-2; a possible D gene is TRBD2 (5 bases). Trimming stripped 5 bases from V and 3 bases from J, with 9 bases between. This CDR3 comprises 13 residues. CDR1 and CDR2 (germline): SGHTA, FQGNSA. The CDR3 region is CASSKDSTDTQYF. CDR3 nucleotide sequence: TGTGCCAGCAGCAAGGACTCTACAGATACGCAGTATTTT.

CDR3 in DNA: TGTGCCAGCTCACCCGCGCTAGCGCCGGGCGGGACCCAGTACTTC. Translated, it gives CASSPALAPGGTQYF. The rearrangement uses TRBV18 and TRBJ2-5; a possible D gene is TRBD2 (6 bases). The V and J ends lost 3 bases and 7 bases respectively, with 18 bases between them. The V gene's germline CDR1 is KGHSH and CDR2 LQKENI. The CDR3 has 15 amino acids. Full variable domain (outside the CDR3, taken from reference TRBV18 and TRBJ2-5): NAGVMQNPRHLVRRRGQEARLRCSPMKGHSHVYWYRQLPEEGLKFMVYLQKENIIDESGMPKERFSAEFPKEGPSILRIQQVVRGDSAAYFCASSPALAPGGTQYFGPGTRLLVL.

The genes are TRBV5-6 and TRBJ2-5; a possible D gene is TRBD2 (7 bases). CDR1 is SGHDT, CDR2 YYEEEE, per germline. The CDR3 sequence is 15 residues long. Trimming removed 2 bases from V and 4 bases from J, with 15 bases in between. This CDR3 is CASSFLGGGRETQYF. The CDR3, as DNA: TGTGCCAGCAGCTTTCTGGGGGGGGGCAGAGAGACCCAGTACTTC.

The rearrangement joins TRBV18 to TRBJ2-3, with 7 nucleotides matching TRBD1. With 2 bases clipped from V and 2 bases from J, the junction kept 4 bases outside the gene matches. Germline lookup yields CDR1 KGHSH and CDR2 LQKENI. This CDR3 is 15 amino acids long. The CDR3, as DNA: TGTGCCAGCTCACCATCGCAGGGGGACACAGATACGCAGTATTTT. It codes for CASSPSQGDTDTQYF.

This chain uses TRBV9 with TRBJ1-2; the D gene is possibly TRBD1 (6 bases). V shed 0 bases and J shed 9 bases, with 12 bases lying between them. CDR3 length: 13 amino acids. Germline loops: CDR1 SGDLS, CDR2 YYNGEE. DNA for the CDR3: TGTGCCAGCAGCGTAGACGAGGGGGATAGCTACACCTTC. Amino acids: CASSVDEGDSYTF.

This chain links TRBV29-1 with TRBJ2-2; TRBD2 matches 9 bases. The germline V gene has CDR1 SQVTM and CDR2 ANQGSEA. Trimming removed 5 bases from V and 7 bases from J; junction bases left unmatched: 14. The CDR3 loop spans 16 amino acids. CDR3 sequence (DNA): TGCAGCGTTCCGGCGGGTTTTAGCGGGAGTCACGGGGAGCTGTTTTTT. Protein: CSVPAGFSGSHGELFF.

The chain recombines TRBV3-1 (or the pseudogene TRBV3-2) with TRBJ2-3; TRBD1 might be the D (5 bases). The length of the CDR3 is 18 residues. Deletions cut 3 bases from V and 0 bases from J, with 19 bases between. Looked up from germline, CDR1 is LGHDT and CDR2 is YNNKEL (reference sequence). The CDR3: CASSHVGWGKSSTDTQYF. DNA of the CDR3: TGTGCCAGCAGCCATGTAGGCTGGGGCAAAAGTAGCACAGATACGCAGTATTTT.

This CDR3 reads CASSQTPLARGETQYF. CDR3 in DNA: TGTGCCAGCAGCCAGACGCCCCTAGCCCGCGGAGAGACCCAGTACTTC. This chain links TRBV4-2 with TRBJ2-5; the D gene is possibly TRBD2 (5 bases). V was pared by 3 bases and J by 4 bases, with 18 bases between. Germline CDR1 reads LGHNA; CDR2 reads YNFKEQ. This CDR3 has 16 amino acids.

This clone showed up many times. The gene calls are TRBV24-1 and TRBJ1-2; 12 nucleotides line up with TRBD1. V lost 3 bases and J lost 4; bases outside the gene matches: 5. The CDR3 sequence is 16 residues long. The germline gives CDR1 KGHDR, CDR2 SFDVKD. CDR3 protein: CATSDAGTGGVYGYTF. CDR3 bases: TGTGCCACCAGTGATGCCGGGACAGGGGGCGTCTATGGCTACACCTTC.

This clone was detected ten times or more. The chain couples TRBV9 to TRBJ1-3, with D hard to call. The ends were cut back, 4 bases at V and 0 bases at J, with 14 bases in the middle. The germline V gene has CDR1 SGDLS and CDR2 YYNGEE. The CDR3 covers 16 residues. The CDR3 here is CASSSNIRDSGNTIYF. Here the CDR3 DNA reads TGTGCCAGCAGCTCAAACATCCGGGACTCTGGAAACACCATATATTTT.

This clone was observed once. The chain joins TRBV2 to TRBJ1-4; D possibly corresponds to TRBD1 (6 bases). Germline V gene data show CDR1 as SNHLY and CDR2 as FYNNEI. V was pared by 4 bases and J by 6 bases, with 15 bases between. The CDR3 sequence is 15 residues long. CDR3 protein: CASSGLTGSYEKLFF. The DNA of the CDR3 is TGTGCCAGCAGTGGATTAACAGGGAGTTATGAAAAACTGTTTTTT.

The CDR3 region is CASSVAGADTQYF. For the CDR3, the DNA is TGTGCCAGCAGCGTAGCGGGGGCAGATACGCAGTATTTT. V gene TRBV12-3 or TRBV12-4 combines with J gene TRBJ2-3; 9 positions match TRBD2. The length of the CDR3 is 13 residues. The ends lost 6 bases at V and 4 bases at J; junction bases unmatched: 2.

This chain joins TRBV4-2 and TRBJ2-3; 12 bases agree with TRBD2. Germline CDR1 LGHNA, CDR2 YNFKEQ. This CDR3 region has 17 residues. Trimming removed 2 bases from V and 6 bases from J; junction bases left unmatched: 9. The CDR3 loop is CASSQPSGGGTRDTQYF. In DNA, the CDR3 is TGTGCCAGCAGCCAACCTAGCGGGGGGGGGACTAGGGATACGCAGTATTTT.

The gene calls are TRBV7-9 and TRBJ2-2; 10 bases fit TRBD2. This CDR3 comprises 16 residues. The J segment lost 4 bases and the V segment lost 4 bases, leaving 6 bases of the junction unmatched. The germline CDR1 and CDR2 sequences are SEHNR and FQNEAQ (reference sequence). The CDR3 is CASSSLAGVGTGELFF. Here the CDR3 DNA reads TGTGCCAGCAGCTCGCTAGCGGGAGTGGGCACCGGGGAGCTGTTTTTT.

The CDR3 spells CASRAIGGGETQYF. CDR3 nucleotides: TGCGCCAGCAGGGCAATAGGAGGTGGGGAGACCCAGTACTTC. The gene calls are TRBV10-2 and TRBJ2-5; TRBD2 might be the D (5 bases). Germline-derived CDR1 and CDR2 are WSHSY and SAAADI. The germline V and J ends were trimmed by 6 bases and 5 bases, with 16 bases remaining between them. The CDR3 is made up of 14 amino acids.

The genes are TRBV7-9 and TRBJ2-7; 8 nucleotides match TRBD1. The CDR3 totals 15 residues. V lost 4 bases and J lost 2; bases outside the gene matches: 7. Germline CDR1 is SEHNR and CDR2 is FQNEAQ (reference sequence). The CDR3 spells CASSSLSGGAYEQYF. Here the CDR3 DNA reads TGTGCCAGCAGCTCGCTGTCAGGGGGCGCCTACGAGCAGTACTTC.

The chain combines TRBV18 with TRBJ1-1, with D possibly TRBD1 on 5 matching bases. This CDR3 region has 17 residues. CDR1 KGHSH and CDR2 LQKENI come from the germline V gene. V was shortened by 3 bases and J by 1 base, with 18 bases between the two germline ends. This chain's CDR3 is CASSPQHSTGTNTEAFF. In DNA, the CDR3 is TGTGCCAGCTCACCCCAACATTCAACAGGTACGAACACTGAAGCTTTCTTT. Complete variable domain (other parts from reference TRBV18 and TRBJ1-1): NAGVMQNPRHLVRRRGQEARLRCSPMKGHSHVYWYRQLPEEGLKFMVYLQKENIIDESGMPKERFSAEFPKEGPSILRIQQVVRGDSAAYFCASSPQHSTGTNTEAFFGQGTRLTVV.